This T cell receptor (beta chain) appears in the sequencing data of a study of response to subunit inactivated influenza vaccine. Whole-study findings and limits: Each seasonal flu vaccination may recruit only limited new T cells, authors suggested.

The CDR3 covers 14 residues. Germline CDR1 reads DFQATT; CDR2 reads SNEGSKA (reference sequence). V shed 2 bases and J shed 6 bases, with 15 bases lying between them. TCRdb itself ran the RT-PCR reads through MiXCR, one entry per CDR3 protein. The table has about 540,000 distinct CDR3 sequences, around a quarter seen once; the top ten hold approximately 3%. A note on this clonotype: Its target is not known.

The same specimen was also included in a second study, on T cells expressing NK-cell markers. That source adds: TCR beta cDNA was generated via 5'RACE template switching incorporating UMIs. Dominant NKG2C+ clonotypes in over 5 donors made up about 1.0-7.0% of CD8+ T cells. These clonotypes also led the CD3+CD56-NKG2C+ fraction in a handful of donors.

This clonotype was obtained from a middle-aged man who received an inactivated influenza vaccine. The specimen was CD4+ T cells sorted from PBMCs, collected about 12 days after vaccination. The V call is TRBV20-1, the J call TRBJ2-3; the D gene could be TRBD1 or TRBD2 (5 bases each). CDR3 sequence (DNA): TGCAGTGCTAGATCCATTCGGGGCGGTGATACGCAGTATTTT. It codes for CSARSIRGGDTQYF.